The 8 T cell receptor beta chains in this list originate from one sample, sequenced in a study of T-cell reconstitution after alpha-beta-depleted transplantation in children. TCRbeta library construction was performed incorporating unique molecular identifiers. Each CDR3 protein gets one entry after TCRdb re-called the PCR reads with MiXCR. The repertoire holds a few hundred thousand distinct CDR3 sequences, with around 10% as singletons. Sequenced here: PBMCs from the stem cell graft donor, sampled from the stem cell graft. These TCRs come from a human donor who donated a stem cell graft to a child with acute lymphoblastic leukemia.

The V and J genes are TRBV7-3 and TRBJ2-3; D is possibly TRBD2 (6 bases). V shed 5 bases and J shed 3 bases, with 18 bases lying between them. Germline CDR1 reads SGHTA; CDR2 reads FQGTGA. The CDR3 spans 16 residues. CDR3 region: CASSPMQGGITDTQYF. CDR3 DNA: TGTGCCAGCAGCCCCATGCAGGGCGGGATAACAGATACGCAGTATTTT. Combining the CDR3 with reference TRBV7-3 and TRBJ2-3 gives the whole variable domain GAGVSQTPSNKVTEKGKYVELRCDPISGHTALYWYRQSLGQGPEFLIYFQGTGAADDSGLPNDRFFAVRPEGSVSTLKIQRTERGDSAVYLCASSPMQGGITDTQYFGPGTRLTVL.

CDR3 protein: CSARTGSVATDTQYF. CDR3 in DNA: TGCAGTGCTCGGACAGGGTCGGTCGCCACAGATACGCAGTATTTT. V usage is TRBV20-1 and J usage is TRBJ2-3; TRBD1 agrees at 8 bases. V lost 5 bases, J lost 2 bases, and 9 bases stayed unmatched. Germline V lookup: CDR1 DFQATT, CDR2 SNEGSKA (reference sequence). The CDR3 has 15 residues.

This clonotype was counted many times. The chain combines TRBV29-1 with TRBJ2-7; tentatively, D is TRBD1 (5 bases). The CDR3 consists of 13 residues. V shed 1 base and J shed 2 bases, with 9 bases lying between them. Germline CDR1 is SQVTM and CDR2 is ANQGSEA. In DNA, the CDR3 is TGCAGCGTTGAAGGCCAGGGCACCTACGAGCAGTACTTC. Translating it yields CSVEGQGTYEQYF.

This clonotype was picked up a small number of times. This rearrangement joins TRBV28 to TRBJ1-5, with D possibly being TRBD1 (5 bases). Germline CDR1 and CDR2: MDHEN and SYDVKM. V was clipped by 6 bases and J by 11 bases, with 17 bases between them. The CDR3 has 13 residues. The DNA for the CDR3 is TGTGCCAGCAGGGGACGGTTGGTGGGGTCCCAGCATTTT. Its protein is CASRGRLVGSQHF.

This clonotype was recorded a few times. V usage is TRBV7-6 and J usage is TRBJ2-3, with 14 bases fitting TRBD2. V lost 5 bases to trimming and J lost 3 bases; unmatched junction nucleotides: 4. The CDR3 length is 16 residues. Germline-derived CDR1 and CDR2 are SGHVS and FNYEAQ. The CDR3 nucleotides are TGTGCCAGCAGCCCTTGGACTAGCGGGAGGACAGATACGCAGTATTTT. This gives the protein CASSPWTSGRTDTQYF.

The chain employs TRBV5-1 and TRBJ2-7, with D perhaps TRBD1 (6 bases). The germline V gene has CDR1 SGHRS and CDR2 YFSETQ. The germline V and J ends were trimmed by 0 bases and 5 bases, with 21 bases remaining between them. CDR3 length equals 17 residues. CDR3 protein: CASSLAGLSRGVDEQYF. Written as DNA, the CDR3 is TGCGCCAGCAGCTTGGCCGGACTGTCCAGGGGAGTCGACGAGCAGTACTTC.

The V call is TRBV11-2, the J call TRBJ1-6; no clear D. V lost 5 bases to trimming and J lost 5 bases, with 13 bases between them. The CDR3 is 15 residues long. The germline gives CDR1 SGHAT, CDR2 FQNNGV. The CDR3 DNA is TGTGCCAGCAGCCCCGGAGGCCAAAATAATTCACCCCTCCACTTT. Translated: CASSPGGQNNSPLHF.

V usage is TRBV12-3 or TRBV12-4 and J usage is TRBJ2-1, with 8 bases lining up with TRBD2. V lost 2 bases, J lost 6 bases, and 6 bases stayed unmatched. CDR3 length equals 15 residues. CDR3 sequence (DNA): TGTGCCAGCAGTTTAAGGAGAACTAGCGGCAATGAGCAGTTCTTC. Protein: CASSLRRTSGNEQFF.